This is a list of T cell receptor beta chains from one sample in a study of T cell responses to AZD1222 COVID-19 vaccine. The table came from immunoSEQ multiplex PCR; TCRdb's copy has only in-frame clones and leaves some out. The sample carries about 150,000 clones, roughly 90% recorded once. Sample: peripheral blood, taken 28 days after the second AZD1222 dose. These receptor sequences come from an adult who received the AZD1222 COVID-19 vaccine. CDR3s include the opening cysteine and the closing phenylalanine or tryptophan. Each record gives: CDR3 protein, CDR3 DNA, clone size, D gene, V gene, J gene. The D gene is left open where the match is weak. Where a row states a size, it is once, few, many or the class of an expanded clone; other rows omit it.

CDR3 protein: CASSDYGGTRSEQFF; CDR3 DNA: TGCGCCAGCAGTGATTATGGCGGCACCCGGTCGGAGCAGTTCTTC; clone size: -; D gene: -; V gene: TRBV10-2; J gene: TRBJ2-1
CDR3 protein: CASRHTLAGPSKRGNEQFF; CDR3 DNA: TGTGCCAGCAGACACACCCTAGCGGGACCCTCTAAACGCGGCAATGAGCAGTTCTTC; clone size: -; D gene: TRBD2; V gene: TRBV2; J gene: TRBJ2-1
CDR3 protein: CASSTLSGGLNEQFF; CDR3 DNA: TGTGCCAGTAGTACACTGAGCGGGGGCCTCAATGAGCAGTTCTTC; clone size: -; D gene: TRBD2; V gene: TRBV19; J gene: TRBJ2-1
CDR3 protein: CASSLTAVTDTQYF; CDR3 DNA: TGTGCCAGCAGCTTGACAGCTGTCACAGATACGCAGTATTTT; clone size: -; D gene: -; V gene: TRBV2; J gene: TRBJ2-3
CDR3 protein: CASTSAQDRLGAFF; CDR3 DNA: TGTGCCAGCACCTCCGCCCAGGACAGGCTGGGAGCTTTCTTT; clone size: -; D gene: TRBD1; V gene: TRBV5-4; J gene: TRBJ1-1
CDR3 protein: CASSLDGNSGNTIYF; CDR3 DNA: TGCGCCAGCAGCTTGGACGGAAACTCTGGAAACACCATATATTTT; clone size: -; D gene: -; V gene: TRBV5-1; J gene: TRBJ1-3
CDR3 protein: CAISEAGTANTGELFF; CDR3 DNA: TGTGCCATCAGTGAAGCCGGGACTGCGAACACCGGGGAGCTGTTTTTT; clone size: once; D gene: -; V gene: TRBV10-3; J gene: TRBJ2-2
CDR3 protein: CTSSRPVLAGGPCEQFF; CDR3 DNA: TGCACCAGCAGCCGACCCGTACTAGCGGGGGGGCCGTGTGAGCAGTTCTTC; clone size: -; D gene: -; V gene: TRBV1; J gene: TRBJ2-1
CDR3 protein: CASKLSGGTEAFF; CDR3 DNA: TGTGCCAGTAAACTCAGTGGGGGAACTGAAGCTTTCTTT; clone size: -; D gene: -; V gene: TRBV19; J gene: TRBJ1-1
CDR3 protein: CASSQEGRVPEAFF; CDR3 DNA: TGTGCCAGCAGCCAAGAAGGCAGGGTACCTGAAGCTTTCTTT; clone size: -; D gene: -; V gene: TRBV4-2; J gene: TRBJ1-1
CDR3 protein: CASSDLMNTEAFF; CDR3 DNA: TGTGCCAGTAGCGACCTCATGAACACTGAAGCTTTCTTT; clone size: -; D gene: -; V gene: TRBV19; J gene: TRBJ1-1
CDR3 protein: CASRRGAPTNEKLFF; CDR3 DNA: TGTGCCAGCCGGAGGGGTGCCCCCACTAATGAAAAACTGTTTTTT; clone size: -; D gene: -; V gene: TRBV9; J gene: TRBJ1-4
CDR3 protein: CSARGRNTIYF; CDR3 DNA: TGCAGTGCTAGGGGTCGAAACACCATATATTTT; clone size: -; D gene: -; V gene: TRBV20-1; J gene: TRBJ1-3
CDR3 protein: CASSVGTGGMETQYF; CDR3 DNA: TGTGCCAGCAGCGTAGGTACAGGGGGCATGGAGACCCAGTACTTC; clone size: -; D gene: TRBD1; V gene: TRBV9; J gene: TRBJ2-5
CDR3 protein: CASSPLAGGYNEQFF; CDR3 DNA: TGCGCCAGCAGCCCATTAGCGGGAGGGTACAATGAGCAGTTCTTC; clone size: -; D gene: TRBD2; V gene: TRBV5-1; J gene: TRBJ2-1
CDR3 protein: CASSAGTSYEQYF; CDR3 DNA: TGTGCCAGCTCAGCCGGGACCTCCTACGAGCAGTACTTC; clone size: -; D gene: -; V gene: TRBV18; J gene: TRBJ2-7
CDR3 protein: CASSVMTGGDGTEAFF; CDR3 DNA: TGCGCCAGCAGCGTCATGACAGGGGGCGACGGCACTGAAGCTTTCTTT; clone size: -; D gene: TRBD1; V gene: TRBV5-1; J gene: TRBJ1-1
CDR3 protein: CASSSGPSQPQHF; CDR3 DNA: TGTGCCAGCAGCTCCGGCCCCTCCCAGCCCCAGCATTTT; clone size: -; D gene: -; V gene: TRBV7-8; J gene: TRBJ1-5
CDR3 protein: CASSDRGRTGELFF; CDR3 DNA: TGTGCCAGCAGCGACCGGGGGCGCACCGGGGAGCTGTTTTTT; clone size: -; D gene: -; V gene: TRBV27; J gene: TRBJ2-2
CDR3 protein: CASRWGGGDTEAFF; CDR3 DNA: TGTGCCAGCAGATGGGGCGGTGGGGACACTGAAGCTTTCTTT; clone size: -; D gene: -; V gene: TRBV28; J gene: TRBJ1-1
CDR3 protein: CASSTPDEGPYGYTF; CDR3 DNA: TGTGCCAGCAGCACCCCAGACGAAGGGCCCTATGGCTACACCTTC; clone size: once; D gene: -; V gene: TRBV5-4; J gene: TRBJ1-2
CDR3 protein: CASSYSPNYGYTF; CDR3 DNA: TGTGCCAGCAGTTACTCTCCCAACTATGGCTACACCTTC; clone size: -; D gene: -; V gene: TRBV6-5; J gene: TRBJ1-2
CDR3 protein: CASSLEIWDTEAFF; CDR3 DNA: TGTGCCAGCAGCTTAGAGATCTGGGACACTGAAGCTTTCTTT; clone size: -; D gene: -; V gene: TRBV11-2; J gene: TRBJ1-1
CDR3 protein: CASSRQVNEGYTF; CDR3 DNA: TGTGCCAGCTCACGACAGGTCAACGAGGGCTACACCTTC; clone size: -; D gene: -; V gene: TRBV18; J gene: TRBJ1-2